This T cell receptor (beta chain) was sequenced during a study of T cell responses to AZD1222 COVID-19 vaccine. Measured with immunoSEQ multiplex PCR; TCRdb has only the in-frame clones, and not every one. The sample lists 150,000 to 200,000 clones, roughly 90% occurring once. The CDR3 length is 13 residues. From germline, CDR1 is MNHEY and CDR2 SVGAGI. The junction had 5 bases not matched to a gene; V was cut back by 6 bases and J by 7 bases. Sequencing was performed on peripheral blood, taken 28 days after the second AZD1222 dose. The chain recombines TRBV6-5 with TRBJ1-4; 7 bases are a match to TRBD1. The sequence was obtained from an adult who received the AZD1222 COVID-19 vaccine. CDR3: CASRVGGGEKLFF. The CDR3 DNA reads as TGTGCCAGCAGAGTAGGGGGCGGTGAAAAACTGTTTTTT.